This TCR beta chain was profiled in a study of blood T cell repertoires in COVID-19. Study-level information: There were acute and convalescent COVID-19 samples, and they came from the United States, Italy and Spain. Sources were T cells, B-cell-depleted T cells, or PBMCs; the material itself was cDNA or gDNA.

The CDR3 has 16 amino acids. CDR1 is MNHEY and CDR2 is SMNVEV in the germline V gene (reference sequence). V lost 2 bases and J 6 bases, leaving 19 bases between the germline ends. As processed by the authors: Reference gene primers were amplified, and this amplification served to estimate nucleated cell counts. Generated by immunoSEQ multiplex PCR, the TCRdb table keeps only in-frame clones and is missing some. V, J and clone size are taken as reported in that table, and D and trimming were inferred from the DNA itself. Here the sample spans about 180,000 clones, approximately 83% being singletons. What was sequenced was peripheral blood. The rearrangement links TRBV27 to TRBJ1-1; D is uncertain. The TCR sequence derives from a human donor in a cohort sampled during active COVID-19. CDR3 DNA: TGTGCCAGCAGTTTAATCCCTTCGACGGGTCAAGCTGAAGCTTTCTTT. As protein: CASSLIPSTGQAEAFF.